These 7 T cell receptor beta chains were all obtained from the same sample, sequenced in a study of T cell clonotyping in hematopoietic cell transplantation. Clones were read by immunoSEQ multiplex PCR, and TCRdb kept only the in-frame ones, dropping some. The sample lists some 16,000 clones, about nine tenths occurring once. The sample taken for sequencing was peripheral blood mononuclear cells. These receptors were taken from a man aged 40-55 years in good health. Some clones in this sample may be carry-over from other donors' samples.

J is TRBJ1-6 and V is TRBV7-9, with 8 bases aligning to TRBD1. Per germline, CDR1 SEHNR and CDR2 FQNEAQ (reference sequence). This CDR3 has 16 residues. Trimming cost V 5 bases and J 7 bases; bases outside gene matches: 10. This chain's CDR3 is CASSLGTGSSNSPLHF. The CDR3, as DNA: TGTGCCAGCAGCCTTGGGACAGGCAGCTCAAATTCACCCCTCCACTTT. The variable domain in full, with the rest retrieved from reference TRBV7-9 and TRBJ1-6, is DTGVSQNPRHKITKRGQNVTFRCDPISEHNRLYWYRQTLGQGPEFLTYFQNEAQLEKSRLLSDRFSAERPKGSFSTLEIQRTEQGDSAMYLCASSLGTGSSNSPLHFGNGTRLTVT.

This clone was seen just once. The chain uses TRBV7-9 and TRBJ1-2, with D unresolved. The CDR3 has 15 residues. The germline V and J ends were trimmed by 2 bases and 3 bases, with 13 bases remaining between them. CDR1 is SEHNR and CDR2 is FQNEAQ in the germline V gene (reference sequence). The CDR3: CASSLSPPGYYGYTF. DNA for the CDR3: TGTGCCAGCAGCTTATCCCCCCCGGGGTACTATGGCTACACCTTC.

Here the CDR3 reads CASSEALGQLYEQYF. In nucleotides, the CDR3 is TGTGCCAGCAGTGAAGCCTTGGGTCAGCTCTACGAGCAGTACTTC. The V call is TRBV6-1, the J call TRBJ2-7, with D uncertain. Germline V lookup: CDR1 MNHNS, CDR2 SASEGT. The CDR3 is 15 amino acids. Trimming cost V 0 bases and J 3 bases, with 12 bases left between them.

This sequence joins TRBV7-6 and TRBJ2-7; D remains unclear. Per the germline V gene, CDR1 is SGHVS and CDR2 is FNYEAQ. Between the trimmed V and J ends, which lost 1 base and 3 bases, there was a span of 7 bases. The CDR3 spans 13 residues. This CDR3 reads CASSLDANYEQYF. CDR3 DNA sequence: TGTGCCAGCAGCTTAGATGCTAACTACGAGCAGTACTTC. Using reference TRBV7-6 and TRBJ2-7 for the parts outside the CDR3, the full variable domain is GAGVSQSPRYKVTKRGQDVALRCDPISGHVSLYWYRQALGQGPEFLTYFNYEAQQDKSGLPNDRFSAERPEGSISTLTIQRTEQRDSAMYRCASSLDANYEQYFGPGTRLTVT.

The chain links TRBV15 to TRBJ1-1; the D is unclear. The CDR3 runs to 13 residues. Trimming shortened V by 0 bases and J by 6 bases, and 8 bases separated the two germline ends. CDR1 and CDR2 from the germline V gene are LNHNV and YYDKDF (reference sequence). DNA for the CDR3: TGTGCCACCAGCAGAGAGACCTCATCTGAAGCTTTCTTT. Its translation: CATSRETSSEAFF.

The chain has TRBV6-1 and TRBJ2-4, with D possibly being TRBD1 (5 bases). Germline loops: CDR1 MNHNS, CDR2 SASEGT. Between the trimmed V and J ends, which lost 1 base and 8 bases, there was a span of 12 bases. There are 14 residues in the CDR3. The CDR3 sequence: CASSEVGQGYIQYF. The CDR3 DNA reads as TGTGCCAGCAGTGAAGTGGGGCAGGGATACATTCAGTACTTC.

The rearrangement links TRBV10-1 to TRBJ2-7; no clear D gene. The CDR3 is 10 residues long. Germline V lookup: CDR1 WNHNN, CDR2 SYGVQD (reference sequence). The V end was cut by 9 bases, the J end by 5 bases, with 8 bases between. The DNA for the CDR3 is TGCGCCAGTGATCGGAACGAGCAGTACTTC. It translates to CASDRNEQYF.